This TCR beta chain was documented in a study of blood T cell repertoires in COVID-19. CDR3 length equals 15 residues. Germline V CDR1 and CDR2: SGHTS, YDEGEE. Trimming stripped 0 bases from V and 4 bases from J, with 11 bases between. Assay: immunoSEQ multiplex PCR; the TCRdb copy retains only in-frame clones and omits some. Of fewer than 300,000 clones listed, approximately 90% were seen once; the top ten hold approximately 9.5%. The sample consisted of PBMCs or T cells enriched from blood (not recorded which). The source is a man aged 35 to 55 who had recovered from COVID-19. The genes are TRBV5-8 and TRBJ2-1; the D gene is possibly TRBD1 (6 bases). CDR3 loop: CASSLAPGQYNEQFF. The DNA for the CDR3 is TGTGCCAGCAGCTTGGCCCCCGGACAGTACAATGAGCAGTTCTTC.